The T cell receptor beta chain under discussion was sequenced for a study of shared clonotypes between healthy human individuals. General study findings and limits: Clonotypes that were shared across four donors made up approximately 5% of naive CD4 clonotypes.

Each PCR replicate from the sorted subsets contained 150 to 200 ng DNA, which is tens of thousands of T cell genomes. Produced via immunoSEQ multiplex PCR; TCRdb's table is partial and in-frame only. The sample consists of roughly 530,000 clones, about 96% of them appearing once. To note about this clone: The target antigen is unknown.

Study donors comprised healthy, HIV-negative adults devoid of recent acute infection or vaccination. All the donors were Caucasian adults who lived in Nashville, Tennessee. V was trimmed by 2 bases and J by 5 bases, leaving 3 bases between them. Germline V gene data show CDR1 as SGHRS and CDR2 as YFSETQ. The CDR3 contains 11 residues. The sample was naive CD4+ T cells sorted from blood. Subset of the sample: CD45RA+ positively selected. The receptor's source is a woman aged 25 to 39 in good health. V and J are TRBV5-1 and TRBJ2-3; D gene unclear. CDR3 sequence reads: CASSFEDTQYF. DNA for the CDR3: TGCGCCAGCAGCTTTGAAGATACGCAGTATTTT. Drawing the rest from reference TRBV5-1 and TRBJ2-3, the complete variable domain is KAGVTQTPRYLIKTRGQQVTLSCSPISGHRSVSWYQQTPGQGLQFLFEYFSETQRNKGNFPGRFSGRQFSNSRSEMNVSTLELGDSALYLCASSFEDTQYFGPGTRLTVL.